This T cell receptor beta chain was documented in a study of breast tumors, draining lymph nodes, adjacent tissues. CDR1 is LNHDA, CDR2 SQIVND, per germline (reference sequence). CDR3 length equals 16 residues. V lost 7 bases and J 2 bases, leaving 15 bases between the germline ends. Axillary draining lymph nodes of breast cancer patients supplied the node samples. TCRdb analysed the multiplex PCR reads with MiXCR anew, one entry per CDR3 protein. This sample has approximately 300,000 distinct CDR3 sequences; around 30% occur once, and the top ten carry about 1%. The clonotype originates from a female donor with breast cancer. Some clones in this sample may be carry-over from other donors' samples. The sequenced sample was axillary lymph node tissue. This rearrangement joins TRBV19 to TRBJ1-6; D is unresolved. The CDR3 spells CASTTTGVPYNSPLHF. In nucleotides, the CDR3 is TGTGCCAGTACCACCACCGGGGTGCCCTATAATTCACCCCTCCACTTT.